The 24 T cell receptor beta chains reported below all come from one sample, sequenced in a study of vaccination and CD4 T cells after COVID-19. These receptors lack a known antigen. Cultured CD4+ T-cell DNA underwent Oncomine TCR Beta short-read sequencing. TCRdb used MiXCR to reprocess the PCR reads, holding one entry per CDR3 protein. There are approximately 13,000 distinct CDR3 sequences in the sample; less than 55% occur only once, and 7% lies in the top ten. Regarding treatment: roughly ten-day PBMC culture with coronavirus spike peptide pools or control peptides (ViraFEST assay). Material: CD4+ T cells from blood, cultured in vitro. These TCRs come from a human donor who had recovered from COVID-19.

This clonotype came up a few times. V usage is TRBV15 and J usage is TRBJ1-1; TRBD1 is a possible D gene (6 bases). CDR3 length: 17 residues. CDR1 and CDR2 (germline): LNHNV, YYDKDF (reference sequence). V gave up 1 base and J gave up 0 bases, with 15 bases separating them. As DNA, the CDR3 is TGTGCCACCAGCAGAGGACAGGCAGTTTATATGAACACTGAAGCTTTCTTT. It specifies CATSRGQAVYMNTEAFF.

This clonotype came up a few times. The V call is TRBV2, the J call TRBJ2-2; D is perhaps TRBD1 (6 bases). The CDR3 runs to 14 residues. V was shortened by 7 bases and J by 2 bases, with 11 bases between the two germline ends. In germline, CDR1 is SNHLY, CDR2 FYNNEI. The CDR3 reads CASKQQGNTGELFF. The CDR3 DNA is TGTGCCAGCAAACAACAGGGAAACACCGGGGAGCTGTTTTTT.

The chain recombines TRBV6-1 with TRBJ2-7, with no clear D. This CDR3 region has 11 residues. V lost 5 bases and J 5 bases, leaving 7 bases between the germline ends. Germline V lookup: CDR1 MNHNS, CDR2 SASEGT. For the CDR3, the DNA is TGTGCCAGCAGTAGGCTCGACGAGCAGTACTTC. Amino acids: CASSRLDEQYF.

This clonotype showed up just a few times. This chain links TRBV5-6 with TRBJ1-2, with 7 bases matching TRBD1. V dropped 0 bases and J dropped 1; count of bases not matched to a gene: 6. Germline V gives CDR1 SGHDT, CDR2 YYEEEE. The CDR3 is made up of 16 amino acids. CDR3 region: CASSLVATGNNYGYTF. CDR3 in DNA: TGTGCCAGCAGCTTGGTGGCGACAGGGAATAACTATGGCTACACCTTC. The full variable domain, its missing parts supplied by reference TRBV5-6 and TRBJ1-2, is DAGVTQSPTHLIKTRGQQVTLRCSPKSGHDTVSWYQQALGQGPQFIFQYYEEEERQRGNFPDRFSGHQFPNYSSELNVNALLLGDSALYLCASSLVATGNNYGYTFGSGTRLTVV.

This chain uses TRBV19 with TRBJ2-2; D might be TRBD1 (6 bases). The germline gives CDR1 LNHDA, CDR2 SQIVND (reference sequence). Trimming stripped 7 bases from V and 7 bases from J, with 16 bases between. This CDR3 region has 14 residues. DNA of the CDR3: TGTGCCAGTACCGGGACAAGGGGAATCGGGGAGCTGTTTTTT. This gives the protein CASTGTRGIGELFF.

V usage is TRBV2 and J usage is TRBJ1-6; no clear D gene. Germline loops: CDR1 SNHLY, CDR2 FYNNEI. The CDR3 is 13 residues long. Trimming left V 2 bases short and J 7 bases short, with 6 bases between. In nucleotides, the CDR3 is TGTGCCAGCAGTGAATTGGCGAATTCACCCCTCCACTTT. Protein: CASSELANSPLHF. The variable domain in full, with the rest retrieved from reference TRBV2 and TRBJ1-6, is EPEVTQTPSHQVTQMGQEVILRCVPISNHLYFYWYRQILGQKVEFLVSFYNNEISEKSEIFDDQFSVERPDGSNFTLKIRSTKLEDSAMYFCASSELANSPLHFGNGTRLTVT.

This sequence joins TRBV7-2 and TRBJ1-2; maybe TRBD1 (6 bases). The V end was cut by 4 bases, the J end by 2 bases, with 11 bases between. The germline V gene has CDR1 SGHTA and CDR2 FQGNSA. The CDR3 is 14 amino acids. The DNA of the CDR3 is TGTGCCAGCAGCTCGACAGGAGGGAACTATGGCTACACCTTC. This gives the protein CASSSTGGNYGYTF. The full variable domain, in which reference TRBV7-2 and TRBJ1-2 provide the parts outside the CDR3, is GAGVSQSPSNKVTEKGKDVELRCDPISGHTALYWYRQSLGQGLEFLIYFQGNSAPDKSGLPSDRFSAERTGGSVSTLTIQRTQQEDSAVYLCASSSTGGNYGYTFGSGTRLTVV.

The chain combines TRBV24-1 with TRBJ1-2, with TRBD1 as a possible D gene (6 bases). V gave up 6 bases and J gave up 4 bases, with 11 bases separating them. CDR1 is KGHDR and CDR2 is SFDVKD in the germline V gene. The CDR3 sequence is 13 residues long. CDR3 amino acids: CATSSTGSYGYTF. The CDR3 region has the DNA TGTGCCACCAGTTCCACAGGGAGCTATGGCTACACCTTC.

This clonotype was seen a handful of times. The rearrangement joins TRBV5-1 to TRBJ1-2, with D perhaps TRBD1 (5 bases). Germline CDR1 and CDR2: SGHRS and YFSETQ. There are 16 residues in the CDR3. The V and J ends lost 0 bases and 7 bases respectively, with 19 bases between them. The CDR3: CASSLALTGPRGGYTF. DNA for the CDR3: TGCGCCAGCAGCTTGGCTTTGACGGGACCCAGAGGTGGCTACACCTTC.

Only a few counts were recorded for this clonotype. The CDR3 DNA reads as TGCAGTGCTGTGGACGGAAGCTCCTATAATTCACCCCTCCACTTT. Amino acids: CSAVDGSSYNSPLHF. The chain employs TRBV20-1 and TRBJ1-6; D gene uncertain. Deletions cut 5 bases from V and 0 bases from J, with 11 bases between. The CDR3 sequence is 15 residues long. Per the germline V gene, CDR1 is DFQATT and CDR2 is SNEGSKA (reference sequence).

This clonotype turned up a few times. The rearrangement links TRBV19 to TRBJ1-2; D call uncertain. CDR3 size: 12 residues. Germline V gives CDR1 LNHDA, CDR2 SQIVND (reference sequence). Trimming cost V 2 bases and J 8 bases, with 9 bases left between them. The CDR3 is CASSITLGGYTF. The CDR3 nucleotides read TGTGCCAGTAGTATAACGCTGGGGGGCTACACCTTC.

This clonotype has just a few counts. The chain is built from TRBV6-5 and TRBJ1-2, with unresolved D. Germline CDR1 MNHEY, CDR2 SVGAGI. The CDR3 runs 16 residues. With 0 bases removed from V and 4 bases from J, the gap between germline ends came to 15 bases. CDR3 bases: TGTGCCAGCAGTTACTCGATCTATACAAGATCCTATGGCTACACCTTC. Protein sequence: CASSYSIYTRSYGYTF.

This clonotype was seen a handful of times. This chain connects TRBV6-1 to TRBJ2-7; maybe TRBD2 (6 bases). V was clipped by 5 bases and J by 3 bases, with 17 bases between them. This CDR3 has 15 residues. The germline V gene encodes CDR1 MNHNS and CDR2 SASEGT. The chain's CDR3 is CASSLTGGVGYEQYF. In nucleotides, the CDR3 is TGTGCCAGCAGTCTGACCGGCGGGGTAGGCTACGAGCAGTACTTC.

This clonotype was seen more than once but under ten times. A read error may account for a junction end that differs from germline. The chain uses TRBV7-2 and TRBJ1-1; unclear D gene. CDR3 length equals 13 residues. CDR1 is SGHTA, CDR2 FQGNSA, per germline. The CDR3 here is CASSGVGGTEAFF. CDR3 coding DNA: TGTGCCAGCAGCGGGGTGGGTGGCACTGAGGCTTTCTTT. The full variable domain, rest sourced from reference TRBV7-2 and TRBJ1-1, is GAGVSQSPSNKVTEKGKDVELRCDPISGHTALYWYRQSLGQGLEFLIYFQGNSAPDKSGLPSDRFSAERTGGSVSTLTIQRTQQEDSAVYLCASSGVGGTEAFFGQGTRLTVV.

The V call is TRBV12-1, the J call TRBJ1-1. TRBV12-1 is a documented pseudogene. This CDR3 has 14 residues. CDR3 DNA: TGTGCCAGCAGCTTTCACGGCGTAGACACTGAAGCTTTCTTT. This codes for CASSFHGVDTEAFF.

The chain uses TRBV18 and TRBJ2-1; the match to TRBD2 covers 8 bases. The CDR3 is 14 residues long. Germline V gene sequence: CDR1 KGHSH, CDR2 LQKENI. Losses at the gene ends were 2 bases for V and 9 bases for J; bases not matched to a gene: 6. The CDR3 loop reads CASSPGTRSGEQFF. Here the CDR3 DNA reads TGTGCCAGCTCACCAGGGACTAGAAGTGGTGAGCAGTTCTTC.

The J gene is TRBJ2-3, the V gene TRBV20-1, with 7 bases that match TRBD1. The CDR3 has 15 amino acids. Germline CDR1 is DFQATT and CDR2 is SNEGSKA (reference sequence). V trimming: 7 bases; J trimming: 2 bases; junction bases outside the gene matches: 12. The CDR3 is CSGVSGTASTDTQYF. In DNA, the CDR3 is TGCAGTGGAGTATCCGGGACAGCCTCCACAGATACGCAGTATTTT.

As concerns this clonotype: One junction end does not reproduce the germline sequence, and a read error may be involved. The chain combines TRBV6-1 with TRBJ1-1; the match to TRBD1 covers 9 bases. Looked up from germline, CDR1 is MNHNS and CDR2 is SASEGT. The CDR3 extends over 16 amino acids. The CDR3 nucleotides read TGTGCCAGCAGGCTGACAGGGGGGGTCTTGGGCACTGAGGCTTTCTTT. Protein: CASRLTGGVLGTEAFF.

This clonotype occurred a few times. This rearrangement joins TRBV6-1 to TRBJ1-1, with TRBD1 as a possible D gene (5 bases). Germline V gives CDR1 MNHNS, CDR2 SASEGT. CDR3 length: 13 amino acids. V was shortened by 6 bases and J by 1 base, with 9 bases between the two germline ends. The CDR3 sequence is CASSRDRNTEAFF. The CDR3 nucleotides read TGTGCCAGCAGCAGAGACAGGAACACTGAAGCTTTCTTT.

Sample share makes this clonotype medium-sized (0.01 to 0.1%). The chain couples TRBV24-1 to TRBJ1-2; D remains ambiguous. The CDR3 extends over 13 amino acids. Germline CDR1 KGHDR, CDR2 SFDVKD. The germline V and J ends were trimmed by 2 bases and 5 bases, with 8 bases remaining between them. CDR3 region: CATSDSHSYGYTF. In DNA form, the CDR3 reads TGTGCCACCAGTGATTCCCATTCGTATGGCTACACCTTC.

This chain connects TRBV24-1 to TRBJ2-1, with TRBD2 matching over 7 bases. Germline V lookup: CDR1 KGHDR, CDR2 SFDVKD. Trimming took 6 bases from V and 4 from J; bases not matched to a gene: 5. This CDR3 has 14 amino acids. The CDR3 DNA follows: TGTGCCACCAGTTCTGGCGGGGGATACAATGAGCAGTTCTTC. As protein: CATSSGGGYNEQFF.

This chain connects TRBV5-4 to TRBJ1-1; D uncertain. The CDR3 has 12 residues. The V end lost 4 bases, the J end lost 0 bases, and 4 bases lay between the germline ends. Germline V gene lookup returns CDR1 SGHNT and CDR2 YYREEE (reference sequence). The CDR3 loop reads CASSRMNTEAFF. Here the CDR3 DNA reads TGTGCCAGCAGCCGGATGAACACTGAAGCTTTCTTT.

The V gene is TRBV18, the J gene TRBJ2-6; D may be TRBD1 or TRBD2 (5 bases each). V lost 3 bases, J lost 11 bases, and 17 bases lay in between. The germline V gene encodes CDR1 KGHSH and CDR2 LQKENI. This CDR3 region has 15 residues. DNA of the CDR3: TGTGCCAGCTCACCGGGGACCTTGGGGGTGCACGTCCTGACTTTC. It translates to CASSPGTLGVHVLTF.

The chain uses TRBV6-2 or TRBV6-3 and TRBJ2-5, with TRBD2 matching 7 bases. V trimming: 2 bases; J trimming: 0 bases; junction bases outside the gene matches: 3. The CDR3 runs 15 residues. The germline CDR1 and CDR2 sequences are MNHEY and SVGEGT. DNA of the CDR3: TGTGCCAGCAGTTACAGTGCGGGAGACCAAGAGACCCAGTACTTC. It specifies CASSYSAGDQETQYF.